One and the same sample provided the 28 T cell receptor beta chains below, sequenced in a study of immune heterogeneity within non-small cell lung tumors. Bulk tumor genomic DNA, 500 to 600 ng per sample, was used as template. Several biopsies per primary tumor, spaced far apart, were taken during surgery. It was patients with untreated, newly diagnosed non-small cell lung cancer who underwent curative surgery. TCR beta CDR3 amplification used multiplex PCR with 32 V and 13 J primers. TCRdb ran MiXCR on the multiplex PCR reads and lists one entry per CDR3 protein. The sample has approximately 9,700 distinct CDR3 sequences; around a quarter are singletons. Sequencing was performed on lung tumor tissue. The source of these receptors is a woman aged 50 to 60 with non-small cell lung cancer.

Many counts were recorded for this clonotype. The chain employs TRBV3-1 and TRBJ2-2; 8 positions match TRBD2. J lost 4 bases, V lost 4 bases, and 8 bases had no gene match. The CDR3 is made up of 16 amino acids. Germline V gene data show CDR1 as LGHDT and CDR2 as YNNKEL (reference sequence). CDR3: CASSPGGGAFTGELFF. CDR3 bases: TGTGCCAGCAGCCCCGGGGGGGGTGCGTTCACCGGGGAGCTGTTTTTT.

This clonotype was seen repeatedly, ten times or more. The V call is TRBV6-1, the J call TRBJ2-7; perhaps TRBD1 as D (6 bases). Trimming cost V 7 bases and J 0 bases, with 7 bases left between them. Per germline, CDR1 MNHNS and CDR2 SASEGT. The CDR3 covers 12 residues. CDR3 protein: CASKTGSYEQYF. The CDR3 DNA reads TGTGCCAGCAAGACAGGCTCCTACGAGCAGTACTTC.

The rearrangement links TRBV9 to TRBJ2-3, with a possible D match to TRBD1 (5 bases). The CDR3 is made up of 15 amino acids. Trimming stripped 4 bases from V and 2 bases from J, with 14 bases between. The germline CDR1 and CDR2 sequences are SGDLS and YYNGEE. CDR3 amino acids: CASSMLQEPTDTQYF. The CDR3, as DNA: TGTGCCAGCAGCATGTTACAGGAGCCCACAGATACGCAGTATTTT.

Ten or more counts support this clonotype. J is TRBJ2-1 and V is TRBV20-1; D gene uncertain. Trimming shortened V by 2 bases and J by 4 bases, and 12 bases separated the two germline ends. CDR1 and CDR2 from the germline V gene are DFQATT and SNEGSKA (reference sequence). There are 14 residues in the CDR3. The CDR3 loop reads CSARSEMDYNEQFF. In DNA, the CDR3 is TGCAGTGCTAGATCCGAGATGGATTACAATGAGCAGTTCTTC.

This clonotype rates as medium-sized. DNA of the CDR3: TGCAGTGCTAGTGGGGTGGGGTTTTTGGTGAACACTGAAGCTTTCTTT. This codes for CSASGVGFLVNTEAFF. The chain links TRBV20-1 to TRBJ1-1; D is unclear. Germline CDR1 DFQATT, CDR2 SNEGSKA (reference sequence). The CDR3 totals 16 residues. Deletions cut 3 bases from V and 0 bases from J, with 17 bases between.

This clonotype was counted only a few times. This chain connects TRBV5-6 to TRBJ2-5; D is uncertain. The germline V gene has CDR1 SGHDT and CDR2 YYEEEE. The CDR3 covers 15 residues. Deletions cut 0 bases from V and 5 bases from J, with 14 bases between. The DNA of the CDR3 is TGTGCCAGCAGCTTGGGTCCCCGGGCCGGGGAGACCCAGTACTTC. Protein product: CASSLGPRAGETQYF.

By frequency in the sample, this clonotype is medium-sized. CDR3 sequence (DNA): TGTGCCAGCAGTGAAGCGACAGGTTCCTGGGACGAGCAGTACTTC. Residues: CASSEATGSWDEQYF. The V and J genes are TRBV6-1 and TRBJ2-7; D is possibly TRBD1 (6 bases). Trimming left V 0 bases short and J 5 bases short, with 14 bases between. Per germline, CDR1 MNHNS and CDR2 SASEGT. CDR3 length: 15 amino acids.

Concerning this clonotype: Just one base apart from a much larger clone, this may be a read error. V usage is TRBV24-1 and J usage is TRBJ2-1, with D hard to call. Germline CDR1 KGHDR, CDR2 SFDVKD. This CDR3 has 13 amino acids. Between the trimmed V and J ends, which lost 3 bases and 10 bases, there was a span of 12 bases. CDR3 sequence: CATSDPPPAEQFF. The DNA of the CDR3 is TGTGCCACCAGTGATCCGCCCCCAGCGGAGCAGTTCTTC.

This clonotype was seen repeatedly, ten times or more. The CDR3, as DNA: TGTGCCAGCAGTTTATGGGGGGGGCCCCTCCACTTT. This encodes CASSLWGGPLHF. V gene TRBV28 combines with J gene TRBJ1-6; maybe TRBD1 (5 bases). This CDR3 region has 12 residues. CDR1 and CDR2 from the germline V gene are MDHEN and SYDVKM. The V and J ends lost 0 bases and 13 bases respectively, with 7 bases between them. Filled out from reference TRBV28 and TRBJ1-6, the complete variable domain reads DVKVTQSSRYLVKRTGEKVFLECVQDMDHENMFWYRQDPGLGLRLIYFSYDVKMKEKGDIPEGYSVSREKKERFSLILESASTNQTSMYLCASSLWGGPLHFGNGTRLTVT.

V and J are TRBV18 and TRBJ1-6, with D possibly being TRBD1 (6 bases). The CDR3 is made up of 16 amino acids. The V and J ends lost 0 bases and 9 bases respectively, with 15 bases between them. Germline V lookup: CDR1 KGHSH, CDR2 LQKENI. The CDR3 nucleotides read TGTGCCAGCTCACCACCGTCATCACAGGGTCGTTCACCCCTCCACTTT. Protein: CASSPPSSQGRSPLHF.

Regarding this clonotype: A much bigger clone sits one base away, suggesting this may be a read error. The J gene is TRBJ1-4, the V gene TRBV4-2; 8 positions agree with TRBD1. J lost 5 bases, V lost 4 bases, and 6 bases had no gene match. CDR1 and CDR2 (germline): LGHNA, YNFKEQ. The CDR3 spans 15 residues. Written as DNA, the CDR3 is TGTGCCAGCAGCCTACAGGGGGTACGGAATGAAAAACTGTTTTTT. Translation: CASSLQGVRNEKLFF.

This clonotype was observed many times. V and J are TRBV20-1 and TRBJ1-1; a possible D gene is TRBD1 (5 bases). From germline, CDR1 is DFQATT and CDR2 SNEGSKA (reference sequence). The CDR3 totals 14 residues. Trimming left V 4 bases short and J 1 base short, with 13 bases between. In DNA, the CDR3 is TGCAGTGCTAACCCAAGCGGGGGGAACACTGAAGCTTTCTTT. This gives the protein CSANPSGGNTEAFF.

This clonotype came up a few times. A read error may be the cause here, since a much bigger clone is one base away. V is TRBV6-2 or TRBV6-3 and J is TRBJ2-7, with 8 bases matching TRBD1. Looked up from germline, CDR1 is MNHEY and CDR2 is SVGEGT. The V and J ends lost 9 bases and 6 bases, in that order; junction bases with no gene match: 19. The CDR3 is made up of 16 amino acids. CDR3 nucleotides: TGTGCCAGAAGTGGCGCCTTGACAGGGGCGGTCCGCGAGCAGTACTTC. Its translation: CARSGALTGAVREQYF.

This clonotype was found a few times. A much bigger clone sits one base away, suggesting this may be a read error. The chain couples TRBV12-3 or TRBV12-4 to TRBJ2-3; 9 bases match TRBD2. The length of the CDR3 is 15 residues. The CDR3 reads CARSLGSGGPSTQYF. The CDR3 nucleotides read TGTGCCCGCAGTTTAGGGAGCGGGGGGCCTAGTACGCAGTATTTT.

Many counts were recorded for this clonotype. The chain recombines TRBV28 with TRBJ2-7; 11 bases line up with TRBD1. In germline, CDR1 is MDHEN, CDR2 SYDVKM. Germline trimming cut 2 bases from V and 5 bases from J; bases unmatched to any gene: 14. The CDR3 has 18 amino acids. The CDR3 reads CASSLIGRVDRGPDEQYF. CDR3 DNA sequence: TGTGCCAGCAGTTTAATTGGGCGGGTGGACAGGGGGCCGGACGAGCAGTACTTC.

As regards this clonotype: A much larger clone sits a single nucleotide away, making a read error possible. The J gene is TRBJ2-7, the V gene TRBV28; 12 bases agree with TRBD2. Germline values: CDR1 MDHEN, CDR2 SYDVKM. There are 17 residues in the CDR3. The CDR3 coding sequence is TGTGCCAGCAAGCTAGCCGCCAGGGGGGCTAGCGGGGGGGCTTTGAACTTC. Amino acid sequence: CASKLAARGASGGALNF.

This clonotype was seen at least ten times. The chain carries TRBV5-1 and TRBJ2-7; 8 bases match TRBD1. V gave up 0 bases and J gave up 2 bases; unmatched junction bases: 13. Germline lookup yields CDR1 SGHRS and CDR2 YFSETQ. The CDR3 spans 18 residues. The CDR3 sequence: CASSLGGTGSSSPYEQYF. In DNA, the CDR3 is TGCGCCAGCAGCTTGGGGGGGACAGGTTCTTCATCTCCCTACGAGCAGTACTTC.

With regard to this clonotype: A much larger clone sits a single nucleotide away, making a read error possible. This chain connects TRBV6-1 to TRBJ2-7; perhaps D is TRBD1 or TRBD2 (5 bases each). The CDR3 runs 15 residues. Germline values: CDR1 MNHNS, CDR2 SASEGT. V was shortened by 6 bases and J by 4 bases, with 19 bases between the two germline ends. The CDR3 is CASSLYPGRQYEQYF. Written as DNA, the CDR3 is TGTGCCAGCAGCCTTTACCCGGGACGACAATACGAGCAGTACTTC.

This clonotype has more than one count but fewer than ten. J is TRBJ1-2 and V is TRBV7-9, with 7 bases aligning to TRBD1. The CDR3 totals 13 residues. The germline gives CDR1 SEHNR, CDR2 FQNEAQ (reference sequence). After removal of 3 bases from V and 7 bases from J, the junction contained 5 bases not matched to a gene. Written as DNA, the CDR3 is TGTGCCAGCAGCTTCGGGACAGCCGTTGGCTACACCTTC. Encoded protein: CASSFGTAVGYTF.

This clonotype is medium-sized. The chain is built from TRBV20-1 and TRBJ1-5; maybe TRBD1 (6 bases). Germline CDR1 and CDR2: DFQATT and SNEGSKA (reference sequence). V lost 3 bases, J lost 7 bases, and 13 bases lay in between. CDR3 size: 13 residues. The CDR3 loop is CSARQGPGQPQHF. CDR3 DNA sequence: TGCAGTGCTAGGCAGGGGCCAGGGCAGCCCCAGCATTTT.

In its sample, this clonotype was seen many times. This rearrangement joins TRBV7-2 to TRBJ1-5; D unresolved. Germline assignment: CDR1 SGHTA and CDR2 FQGNSA. V lost 2 bases to trimming and J lost 9 bases, with 14 bases between them. The CDR3 totals 14 residues. CDR3 in DNA: TGTGCCAGCAGCTTAACGTATTTTGATCCGCCCCAGCATTTT. It encodes CASSLTYFDPPQHF.

At least ten counts were recorded for this clonotype. The rearrangement links TRBV29-1 to TRBJ1-2; D is uncertain. The CDR3 sequence is 13 residues long. With 4 bases removed from V and 3 bases from J, the gap between germline ends came to 12 bases. Germline CDR1 reads SQVTM; CDR2 reads ANQGSEA. CDR3 sequence (DNA): TGCAGCGTTGGGGGAGGGAGAGACTATGGCTACACCTTC. Amino acids: CSVGGGRDYGYTF.

This clonotype was counted many times. The chain has TRBV2 and TRBJ2-3; TRBD2 is a possible D gene (6 bases). Germline CDR1 reads SNHLY; CDR2 reads FYNNEI. This CDR3 spans 14 amino acids. The ends were cut back, 6 bases at V and 6 bases at J, with 16 bases in the middle. The CDR3 DNA reads TGTGCCAGCAGGGGGGGACTTCCCTCCGATACGCAGTATTTT. Its translation: CASRGGLPSDTQYF.

This clonotype is deemed medium-sized (0.01 to 0.1%). The V and J genes are TRBV7-8 and TRBJ1-2; D gene unclear. The CDR3 sequence is 16 residues long. Germline values: CDR1 SGHVS, CDR2 FQNEAQ. The V and J ends lost 1 base and 2 bases respectively, with 14 bases between them. The DNA for the CDR3 is TGTGCCAGCAGCTTAGATTCCCCGGGCGTAAACTATGGCTACACCTTC. Its protein is CASSLDSPGVNYGYTF.

V usage is TRBV28 and J usage is TRBJ1-4; possibly TRBD1 for D (6 bases). This CDR3 has 12 residues. Germline V gene data show CDR1 as MDHEN and CDR2 as SYDVKM. Trimming removed 6 bases at V and 6 bases at J, with 8 bases between. CDR3 sequence: CASSWTDEKLFF. The CDR3, as DNA: TGTGCCAGCAGCTGGACAGATGAAAAACTGTTTTTT.

This clonotype was seen ten or more times. The rearrangement uses TRBV28 and TRBJ1-2, with a possible D match to TRBD1 (6 bases). Germline V CDR1 and CDR2: MDHEN, SYDVKM. The length of the CDR3 is 13 residues. V lost 5 bases to trimming and J lost 8 bases, with 15 bases between them. The CDR3 is CASSPGASRGYTF. The CDR3 bases are TGTGCCAGCAGTCCGGGGGCTTCAAGAGGCTACACCTTC.

In its sample, this clonotype was seen many times. In DNA form, the CDR3 reads TGTGCCAGTAGTACTACACCACAAGGAGGGAACTATGGCTACACCTTC. This sequence encodes CASSTTPQGGNYGYTF. V gene TRBV19 combines with J gene TRBJ1-2; no clear D. The germline V and J ends were trimmed by 4 bases and 2 bases, with 17 bases remaining between them. The germline V gene has CDR1 LNHDA and CDR2 SQIVND (reference sequence). The length of the CDR3 is 16 residues.

This clonotype was seen many times. V is TRBV15 and J is TRBJ1-6, with D hard to call. The CDR3 contains 13 residues. Germline CDR1 is LNHNV and CDR2 is YYDKDF (reference sequence). V lost 0 bases to trimming and J lost 6 bases, with 3 bases between them. CDR3 DNA: TGTGCCACCAGCAGAGATGGTAATTCACCCCTCCACTTT. This sequence encodes CATSRDGNSPLHF.